The sequence of this T cell receptor (beta chain) was determined in a study of shared clonotypes between healthy human individuals. Whole-study results and caveats: Rarefaction showed that sequencing of sorted subsets was incomplete (despite large depth). In having few donors, the study represented limited genetic and exposure-history diversity. Larger estimated richness was generally recorded for naive subsets relative to memory subsets.

Each subset's genomic DNA was split evenly across several immunoSEQ plates. Only in-frame clones appear in the TCRdb table, and some are missing; sequencing was by immunoSEQ multiplex PCR. The sample lists around 300,000 clones, about nine tenths occurring once. Trimming removed 3 bases from V and 2 bases from J; junction bases left unmatched: 19. CDR1 is KGHSH and CDR2 is LQKENI in the germline V gene. This CDR3 is 19 amino acids long. To note about this clone: What it recognizes is unknown.

The sample taken for sequencing was memory CD8+ T cells sorted from blood. Subset indicated: CD45RO+ cells pooled with CCR7-negative TemRA cells. The sequence was obtained from a man aged 18 to 29 in good health. This chain connects TRBV18 to TRBJ2-7; 7 bases line up with TRBD2. CDR3 protein: CASSPLRMGEGRPAYEQYF. Here the CDR3 DNA reads TGTGCCAGCTCACCGCTGAGGATGGGGGAGGGACGGCCTGCCTACGAGCAGTACTTC.